This T cell receptor (beta chain) was identified in a study of CD8+ T cells in alopecia areata. cDNA reverse transcribed from extracted RNA served as the sequencing template. The repertoire was sequenced with immunoSEQ multiplex PCR; TCRdb's copy has only in-frame clones and lacks some. Of some 16,000 clones in the sample, more than 45% were seen once. In alopecia areata patients, both lesional scalp punch biopsies and peripheral blood were collected. Germline V CDR1 and CDR2: ENHRY, SYGVKD. V was clipped by 10 bases and J by 5 bases; unmatched bases: 6. There are 13 residues in the CDR3. The sequenced sample was skin. V usage is TRBV10-3 and J usage is TRBJ1-5; 9 nucleotides agree with TRBD1. The sequence derives from a human donor with alopecia areata. The CDR3 DNA sequence: TGTGCCAGCAGGGACAGGGCGCATCAGCCCCAGCATTTT. It encodes CASRDRAHQPQHF.